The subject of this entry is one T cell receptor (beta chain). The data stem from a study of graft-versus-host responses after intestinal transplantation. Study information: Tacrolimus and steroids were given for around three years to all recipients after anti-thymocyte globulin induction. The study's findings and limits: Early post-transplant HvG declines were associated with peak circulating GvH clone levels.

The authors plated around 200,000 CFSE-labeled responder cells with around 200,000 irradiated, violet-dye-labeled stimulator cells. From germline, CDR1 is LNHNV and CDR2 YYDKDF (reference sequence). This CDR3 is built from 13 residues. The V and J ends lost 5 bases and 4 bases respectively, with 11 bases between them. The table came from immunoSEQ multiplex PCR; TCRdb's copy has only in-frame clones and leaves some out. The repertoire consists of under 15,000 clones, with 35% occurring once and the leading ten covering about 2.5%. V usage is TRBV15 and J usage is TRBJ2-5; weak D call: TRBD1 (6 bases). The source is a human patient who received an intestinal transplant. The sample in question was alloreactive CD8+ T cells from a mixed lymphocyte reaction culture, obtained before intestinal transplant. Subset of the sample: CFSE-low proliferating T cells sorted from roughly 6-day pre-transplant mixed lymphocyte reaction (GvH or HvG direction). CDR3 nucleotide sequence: TGTGCCACCAGCGAGACAGGCGCAGAGACCCAGTACTTC. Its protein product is CATSETGAETQYF.